The 15 T cell receptor beta chains reported below all come from one sample, sequenced in a study of CD4+ T cells in melanoma. Profiling relied on immunoSEQ multiplex PCR, and the TCRdb table lists in-frame clones only, not all of them. The table includes around 13,000 clones, around 80% detected once. The specimen was cells from a culture (not recorded whether cultured in vitro). The receptors stem from a human donor with melanoma.

This clone was detected once. This sequence joins TRBV2 and TRBJ1-5; TRBD1 aligns across 8 bases. Germline V gene data show CDR1 as SNHLY and CDR2 as FYNNEI. The trim removed 5 bases at V and 4 bases at J, leaving 4 bases unmatched. The CDR3 has 14 amino acids. The DNA of the CDR3 is TGTGCCAGCAGTTTGCAGGGGGCAAATCAGCCCCAGCATTTT. It is translated as CASSLQGANQPQHF.

This rearrangement joins TRBV6-1 to TRBJ2-5, with a possible D match to TRBD2 (6 bases). Trimming stripped 11 bases from V and 10 bases from J, with 17 bases between. Germline-derived CDR1 and CDR2 are MNHNS and SASEGT. This CDR3 is 11 amino acids long. CDR3 amino acids: CASLQRRDQYF. For the CDR3, the DNA is TGTGCCTCCCTCCAGCGGCGGGACCAGTACTTC.

This rearrangement joins TRBV6-5 to TRBJ1-5; maybe TRBD1 (5 bases). The germline V gene encodes CDR1 MNHEY and CDR2 SVGAGI. Trimming removed 6 bases at V and 4 bases at J, with 13 bases between. This CDR3 region has 14 residues. CDR3 nucleotide sequence: TGTGCCAGCAGGGGTCCCGGGGGTAATCAGCCCCAGCATTTT. This encodes CASRGPGGNQPQHF.

This clone was seen only once. The chain uses TRBV10-3 and TRBJ2-3; 8 bases agree with TRBD2. The trim removed 9 bases at V and 0 bases at J, leaving 5 bases unmatched. The CDR3 covers 14 residues. CDR1 is ENHRY, CDR2 SYGVKD, per germline. The CDR3 here is CAISSGVSTDTQYF. CDR3 DNA: TGTGCCATAAGTAGCGGGGTTAGCACAGATACGCAGTATTTT.

The chain is built from TRBV15 and TRBJ1-1, with unresolved D. V lost 0 bases and J 6 bases, leaving 11 bases between the germline ends. The CDR3 is made up of 14 amino acids. Germline CDR1 and CDR2: LNHNV and YYDKDF (reference sequence). In DNA form, the CDR3 reads TGTGCCACCAGCAGAGATCGCCTTGGGGCTGAAGCTTTCTTT. Its translation is CATSRDRLGAEAFF. The entire variable domain, with the rest obtained from reference TRBV15 and TRBJ1-1, is as follows: DAMVIQNPRYQVTQFGKPVTLSCSQTLNHNVMYWYQQKSSQAPKLLFHYYDKDFNNEADTPDNFQSRRPNTSFCFLDIRSPGLGDTAMYLCATSRDRLGAEAFFGQGTRLTVV.

The V gene is TRBV5-6, the J gene TRBJ2-2; TRBD1 matches 9 bases. The germline V gene encodes CDR1 SGHDT and CDR2 YYEEEE. V dropped 4 bases and J dropped 4; count of bases not matched to a gene: 14. The CDR3 is made up of 18 amino acids. CDR3: CASSRLTYRGRGTGELFF. In nucleotides, the CDR3 is TGTGCCAGCAGCCGACTAACCTACAGGGGGCGTGGCACCGGGGAGCTGTTTTTT.

The chain combines TRBV6-6 with TRBJ1-3; D call uncertain. Germline CDR1 reads MNHNY; CDR2 reads SVGAGI (reference sequence). The CDR3 totals 15 residues. Trimming took off 6 bases at V and 4 bases at J, with 16 bases between the two ends. CDR3 sequence (DNA): TGTGCCAGCAGAGTTACGTACAGTCCGGGAAACACCATATATTTT. Its translation is CASRVTYSPGNTIYF.

The genes are TRBV7-9 and TRBJ1-6, with TRBD1 identical over 7 bases. Per the germline V gene, CDR1 is SEHNR and CDR2 is FQNEAQ (reference sequence). Losses at the gene ends were 5 bases for V and 7 bases for J; bases not matched to a gene: 2. The CDR3 consists of 13 residues. The CDR3 region is CASSPGQNSPLHF. CDR3 coding DNA: TGTGCCAGCAGCCCGGGACAGAATTCACCCCTCCACTTT.

This chain connects TRBV9 to TRBJ2-5, with D perhaps matching TRBD1 (7 bases). The assigned J gene may be wrong: the sequence end matches TRBJ2-7 better. The CDR3 spans 15 residues. From germline, CDR1 is SGDLS and CDR2 YYNGEE. The CDR3 spells CASSAGDRYSYEQYF. In nucleotides, the CDR3 is TGTGCCAGCAGCGCGGGGGACAGATACTCCTACGAGCAGTACTTC.

V usage is TRBV5-1 and J usage is TRBJ1-6; maybe TRBD1 (6 bases). Trimming shortened V by 5 bases and J by 5 bases, and 11 bases separated the two germline ends. The germline V gene has CDR1 SGHRS and CDR2 YFSETQ. The CDR3 contains 14 residues. CDR3 loop: CASSRSGDNSPLHF. CDR3 nucleotides: TGCGCCAGCAGTCGCTCAGGGGATAATTCACCCCTCCACTTT.

V usage is TRBV10-3 and J usage is TRBJ2-1, with a tentative D call TRBD2 (5 bases). The CDR3 has 13 amino acids. The ends were cut back, 7 bases at V and 0 bases at J, with 7 bases in the middle. CDR1 is ENHRY and CDR2 is SYGVKD in the germline V gene. DNA of the CDR3: TGTGCCATCACTGGGAGCTCCTACAATGAGCAGTTCTTC. It translates to CAITGSSYNEQFF.

The V call is TRBV7-8, the J call TRBJ1-5; maybe TRBD1 (5 bases). The CDR3 sequence is 14 residues long. Germline V gene data show CDR1 as SGHVS and CDR2 as FQNEAQ. V gave up 1 base and J gave up 5 bases, with 9 bases separating them. The CDR3 is CASSLGQRYQPQHF. The CDR3 coding sequence is TGTGCCAGCAGCTTAGGACAGAGATATCAGCCCCAGCATTTT.

The chain's CDR3 is CASSSGPYNSPLHF. Here the CDR3 DNA reads TGTGCCAGCAGTTCGGGACCATATAATTCACCCCTCCACTTT. V gene TRBV6-1 combines with J gene TRBJ1-6; D is perhaps TRBD1 (5 bases). CDR3 size: 14 residues. The germline gives CDR1 MNHNS, CDR2 SASEGT. Between the trimmed V and J ends, which lost 5 bases and 4 bases, there was a span of 9 bases.

The rearrangement links TRBV10-3 to TRBJ2-1; 7 bases fit TRBD1. V was clipped by 8 bases and J by 2 bases; unmatched bases: 6. Per germline, CDR1 ENHRY and CDR2 SYGVKD. The CDR3 extends over 14 amino acids. The CDR3 DNA follows: TGTGCCATCTCCCCCGGGACAGCCTACAATGAGCAGTTCTTC. Amino acids: CAISPGTAYNEQFF.

The chain is built from TRBV19 and TRBJ1-1; D call uncertain. Germline values: CDR1 LNHDA, CDR2 SQIVND (reference sequence). The V gene lost 4 bases and the J gene lost 10 bases, with 13 bases spanning the gap. This CDR3 comprises 12 residues. CDR3 protein: CASSNAPRRAFF. CDR3 sequence (DNA): TGTGCCAGTAGTAACGCCCCGCGCCGAGCTTTCTTT.